The clone carrying this T cell receptor beta chain was counted at least ten times. The data are from a study of T-cell memory formation after mild COVID-19. MiXCR, run by TCRdb on the 5' RACE reads, gives a single entry per CDR3 protein. The table shows over 120,000 distinct CDR3 sequences, with under 7% occurring only once. CDR3 length equals 16 residues. The trim removed 5 bases at V and 0 bases at J, leaving 9 bases unmatched. Per germline, CDR1 SGHRS and CDR2 YFSETQ. Sequencing was performed on PBMCs or a T cell subset sorted from them (not recorded which). V and J are TRBV5-1 and TRBJ1-1, with 8 bases that match TRBD1. This TCR was sampled from an adult woman who had mild COVID-19 (a few samples of this study predate the infection). Cell type and time point are not known. The CDR3 is CASRPRGLVMNTEAFF. CDR3 DNA sequence: TGCGCCAGCAGACCCAGGGGGCTAGTCATGAACACTGAAGCTTTCTTT.